A single sample is the source of the 11 T cell receptor beta chains below, sequenced in a study of CD8 T cells in Susac syndrome. RNA in amounts of roughly 0.5 to 1 ug was reverse transcribed with random hexamers. Via MiXCR, TCRdb re-called the immunoSEQ multiplex PCR reads, giving one row per CDR3 protein. The table lists 65,000 to 95,000 distinct CDR3 sequences, approximately 93% of them singletons. Source material: CD8+ T cells from PBMCs. These receptors were obtained from a human donor with Susac syndrome.

The chain recombines TRBV12-3 or TRBV12-4 with TRBJ2-7; D could derive from TRBD1 or TRBD2 (5 bases each). Trimming cost V 3 bases and J 3 bases, with 9 bases left between them. This CDR3 comprises 13 residues. CDR3 amino acids: CASSFGANYEQYF. CDR3 in DNA: TGTGCCAGCAGTTTCGGGGCAAACTACGAGCAGTACTTC.

V and J are TRBV4-1 and TRBJ2-5; unclear D gene. Per germline, CDR1 MGHRA and CDR2 YSYEKL. The CDR3 loop spans 15 amino acids. V was pared by 0 bases and J by 4 bases, with 12 bases between. The CDR3 protein is CASSQDLSFGETQYF. In nucleotides, the CDR3 is TGCGCCAGCAGCCAAGACCTCAGTTTTGGAGAGACCCAGTACTTC.

This rearrangement joins TRBV3-1 to TRBJ2-1, with a tentative D call TRBD1 (5 bases). Trimming took 0 bases from V and 6 from J, leaving 6 bases between them. In germline, CDR1 is LGHDT, CDR2 YNNKEL (reference sequence). This CDR3 region has 13 residues. Written as DNA, the CDR3 is TGTGCCAGCAGCCAAGATAGGGGCAATGAGCAGTTCTTC. Its protein is CASSQDRGNEQFF.

CDR3 DNA: TGTGCCTGTTACGGGACTAGCGGCCGGGACCAGTACTTC. This gives the protein CACYGTSGRDQYF. The chain recombines TRBV30 with TRBJ2-5; 11 bases agree with TRBD2. CDR1 is GTSNPN and CDR2 is SVGIG in the germline V gene (reference sequence). V lost 6 bases, J lost 10 bases, and 10 bases stayed unmatched. There are 13 residues in the CDR3.

The chain joins TRBV9 to TRBJ1-1; 12 nucleotides line up with TRBD1. The CDR3 extends over 15 amino acids. J gave up 11 bases and V 2 bases, and 10 bases lay outside the gene matches. Germline values: CDR1 SGDLS, CDR2 YYNGEE. In DNA form, the CDR3 reads TGTGCCAGCAGCGTCCAGGGACAGGGGGCAAAGTGGGCTTTCTTT. Amino acids: CASSVQGQGAKWAFF.

The chain couples TRBV30 to TRBJ2-1; the match to TRBD2 covers 10 bases. CDR1 is GTSNPN and CDR2 is SVGIG in the germline V gene (reference sequence). This CDR3 is 16 amino acids long. V lost 2 bases and J lost 0; bases outside the gene matches: 4. CDR3 in amino acids: CAWSLGLADSYNEQFF. The CDR3 bases are TGTGCCTGGAGTTTAGGACTAGCGGACTCCTACAATGAGCAGTTCTTC.

As DNA, the CDR3 is TGCAGCGTTCGGTCGGGGGGCTACGAGCAGTACTTC. Encoded protein: CSVRSGGYEQYF. V usage is TRBV29-1 and J usage is TRBJ2-7; 7 positions match TRBD2. V dropped 5 bases and J dropped 3; count of bases not matched to a gene: 4. This CDR3 is built from 12 residues. Germline-derived CDR1 and CDR2 are SQVTM and ANQGSEA.

This sequence joins TRBV2 and TRBJ1-5, with a weak D call TRBD1 (5 bases). V lost 5 bases to trimming and J lost 2 bases, with 16 bases between them. CDR1 is SNHLY, CDR2 FYNNEI, per germline. CDR3 length equals 16 residues. The CDR3 DNA reads as TGTGCCAGCAGTTCATCTCAGGGAGAGGGCAATCAGCCCCAGCATTTT. It specifies CASSSSQGEGNQPQHF.

This chain uses TRBV5-6 with TRBJ1-5, with unresolved D. There are 15 residues in the CDR3. The ends were cut back, 1 base at V and 0 bases at J, with 8 bases in the middle. Germline V gives CDR1 SGHDT, CDR2 YYEEEE. The CDR3 nucleotides read TGTGCCAGCAGCTTGCAGGCGTATAGCAATCAGCCCCAGCATTTT. This translates into CASSLQAYSNQPQHF.

The CDR3 here is CASSQGSGEGHEQYF. The CDR3 DNA reads as TGTGCCAGCAGCCAAGGTAGCGGGGAAGGGCACGAGCAGTACTTC. This chain connects TRBV3-1 to TRBJ2-7; 8 nucleotides align to TRBD2. Germline V CDR1 and CDR2: LGHDT, YNNKEL (reference sequence). CDR3 length: 15 amino acids. V lost 1 base, J lost 5 bases, and 7 bases stayed unmatched.

The J gene is TRBJ1-5, the V gene TRBV5-4, with 9 bases fitting TRBD1. Germline loops: CDR1 SGHNT, CDR2 YYREEE (reference sequence). The CDR3 totals 12 residues. The CDR3 loop is CAYRGRDQPQHF. In DNA form, the CDR3 reads TGTGCGTACAGGGGGCGCGATCAGCCCCAGCATTTT.